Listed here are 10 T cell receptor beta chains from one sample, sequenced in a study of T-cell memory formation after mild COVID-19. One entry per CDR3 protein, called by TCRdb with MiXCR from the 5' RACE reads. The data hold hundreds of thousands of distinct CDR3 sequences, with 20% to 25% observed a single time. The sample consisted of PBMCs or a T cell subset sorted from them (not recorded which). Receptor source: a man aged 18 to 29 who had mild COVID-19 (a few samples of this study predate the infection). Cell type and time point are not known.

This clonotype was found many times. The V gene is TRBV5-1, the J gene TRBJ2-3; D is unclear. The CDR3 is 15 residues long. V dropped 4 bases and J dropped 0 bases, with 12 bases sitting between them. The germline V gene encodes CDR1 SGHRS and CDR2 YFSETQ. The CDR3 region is CASSLERTSTDTQYF. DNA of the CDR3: TGCGCCAGCAGCCTCGAGCGCACCAGCACAGATACGCAGTATTTT. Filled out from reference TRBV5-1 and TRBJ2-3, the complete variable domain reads KAGVTQTPRYLIKTRGQQVTLSCSPISGHRSVSWYQQTPGQGLQFLFEYFSETQRNKGNFPGRFSGRQFSNSRSEMNVSTLELGDSALYLCASSLERTSTDTQYFGPGTRLTVL.

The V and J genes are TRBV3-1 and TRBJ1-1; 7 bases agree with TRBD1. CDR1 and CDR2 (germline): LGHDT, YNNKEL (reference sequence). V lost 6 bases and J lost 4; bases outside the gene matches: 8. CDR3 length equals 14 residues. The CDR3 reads CASSHRGSTTEAFF. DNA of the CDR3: TGTGCCAGCAGTCACAGGGGATCGACCACTGAAGCTTTCTTT.

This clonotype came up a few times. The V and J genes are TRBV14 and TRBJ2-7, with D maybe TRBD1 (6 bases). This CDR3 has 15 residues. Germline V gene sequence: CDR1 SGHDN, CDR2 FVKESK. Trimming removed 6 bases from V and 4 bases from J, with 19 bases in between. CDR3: CASSRREGGPYEQYF. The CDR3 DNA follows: TGTGCCAGCAGTCGTCGGGAAGGGGGACCTTACGAGCAGTACTTC.

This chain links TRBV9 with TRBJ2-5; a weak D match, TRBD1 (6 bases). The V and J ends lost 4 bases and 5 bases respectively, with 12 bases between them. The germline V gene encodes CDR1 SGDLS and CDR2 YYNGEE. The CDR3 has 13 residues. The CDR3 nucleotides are TGTGCCAGCAGCAATGGGGGCCAGGAGACCCAGTACTTC. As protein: CASSNGGQETQYF.

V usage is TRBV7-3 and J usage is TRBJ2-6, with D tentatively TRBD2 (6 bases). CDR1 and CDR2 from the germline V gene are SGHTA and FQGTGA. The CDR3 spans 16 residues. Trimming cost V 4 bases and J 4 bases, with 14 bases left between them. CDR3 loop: CASSSDGGSGANVLTF. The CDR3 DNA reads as TGTGCCAGCAGCTCGGACGGGGGATCCGGGGCCAACGTCCTGACTTTC.

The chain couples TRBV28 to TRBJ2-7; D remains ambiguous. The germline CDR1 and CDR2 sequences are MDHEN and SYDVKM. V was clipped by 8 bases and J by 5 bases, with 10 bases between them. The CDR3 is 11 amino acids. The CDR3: CASGYDHEQYV. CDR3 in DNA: TGTGCCAGCGGCTACGACCACGAGCAGTACGTC.

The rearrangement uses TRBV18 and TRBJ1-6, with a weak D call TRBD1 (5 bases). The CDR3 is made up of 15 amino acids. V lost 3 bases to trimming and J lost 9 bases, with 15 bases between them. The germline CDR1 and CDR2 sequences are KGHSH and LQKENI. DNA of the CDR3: TGTGCCAGCTCACCCAGGGAGGGGTATGTTTCACCCCTCCACTTT. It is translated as CASSPREGYVSPLHF.

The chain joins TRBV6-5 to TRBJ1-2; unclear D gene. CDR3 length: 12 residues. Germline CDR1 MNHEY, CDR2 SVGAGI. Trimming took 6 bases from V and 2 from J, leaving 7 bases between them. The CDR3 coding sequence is TGTGCCAGCAGGACTTCAAACTATGGCTACACCTTC. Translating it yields CASRTSNYGYTF.

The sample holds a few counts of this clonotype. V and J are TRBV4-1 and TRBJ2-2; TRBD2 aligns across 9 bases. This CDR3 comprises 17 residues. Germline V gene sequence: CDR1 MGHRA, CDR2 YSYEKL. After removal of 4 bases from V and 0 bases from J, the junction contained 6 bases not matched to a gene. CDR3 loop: CASSRWPSGTNTGELFF. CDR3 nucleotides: TGCGCCAGCAGCCGTTGGCCTAGCGGGACGAACACCGGGGAGCTGTTTTTT.

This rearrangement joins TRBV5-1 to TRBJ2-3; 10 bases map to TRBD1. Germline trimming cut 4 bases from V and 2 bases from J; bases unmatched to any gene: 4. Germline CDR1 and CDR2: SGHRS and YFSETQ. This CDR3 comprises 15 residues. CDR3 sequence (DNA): TGCGCCAGCAGCCTGGGGACAGGGGACACAGATACGCAGTATTTT. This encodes CASSLGTGDTDTQYF.